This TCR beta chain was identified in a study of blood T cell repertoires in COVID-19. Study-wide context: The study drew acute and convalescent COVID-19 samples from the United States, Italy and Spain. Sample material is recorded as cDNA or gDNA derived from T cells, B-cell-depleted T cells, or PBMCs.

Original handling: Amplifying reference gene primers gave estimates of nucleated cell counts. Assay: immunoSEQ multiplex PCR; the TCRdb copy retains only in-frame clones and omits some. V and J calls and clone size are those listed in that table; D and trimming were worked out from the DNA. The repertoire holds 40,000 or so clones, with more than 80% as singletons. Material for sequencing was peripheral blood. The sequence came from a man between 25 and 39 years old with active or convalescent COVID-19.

The CDR3 protein is CASSQGHWTGGGEQYF. CDR3 coding DNA: TGTGCCAGCAGCCAAGGTCACTGGACAGGGGGAGGTGAGCAGTACTTC. V usage is TRBV27 and J usage is TRBJ2-7; 10 positions agree with TRBD1. After removal of 6 bases from V and 7 bases from J, the junction contained 15 bases not matched to a gene. This CDR3 is built from 16 residues. Germline-derived CDR1 and CDR2 are MNHEY and SMNVEV (reference sequence).